Below are 24 T cell receptor beta chains sequenced from a single sample in a study of blood T cell repertoires in COVID-19. Sequencing used immunoSEQ multiplex PCR; TCRdb keeps in-frame clones, though not all of them. The data contain over 200,000 clones, around 89% of them singletons. The specimen sequenced was peripheral blood. The receptors derive from a woman aged 35 to 49 with acute or convalescent COVID-19.

V and J are TRBV5-1 and TRBJ2-3, with TRBD2 matching over 8 bases. The CDR3 totals 14 residues. Germline loops: CDR1 SGHRS, CDR2 YFSETQ. Trimming removed 7 bases from V and 3 bases from J; junction bases left unmatched: 7. CDR3 nucleotide sequence: TGCGCCAGCGGAGGCGGGGGGTGGACAGATACGCAGTATTTT. Translation gives CASGGGGWTDTQYF.

The chain links TRBV5-1 to TRBJ1-2, with 8 positions matching TRBD1. The J segment lost 6 bases and the V segment lost 1 base, leaving 14 bases of the junction unmatched. The germline V gene encodes CDR1 SGHRS and CDR2 YFSETQ. CDR3 length: 17 amino acids. The CDR3 reads CASSLSSDQRTGNGYTF. DNA for the CDR3: TGCGCCAGCAGCTTGAGCTCGGATCAAAGGACAGGGAATGGCTACACCTTC. Full variable domain (remainder filled in from reference TRBV5-1 and TRBJ1-2): KAGVTQTPRYLIKTRGQQVTLSCSPISGHRSVSWYQQTPGQGLQFLFEYFSETQRNKGNFPGRFSGRQFSNSRSEMNVSTLELGDSALYLCASSLSSDQRTGNGYTFGSGTRLTVV.

J is TRBJ2-2 and V is TRBV5-4, with TRBD2 identical over 9 bases. The CDR3 contains 18 residues. Germline V gives CDR1 SGHNT, CDR2 YYREEE (reference sequence). V dropped 4 bases and J dropped 4; count of bases not matched to a gene: 14. The CDR3 loop is CASSPELPGSGGTGELFF. CDR3 nucleotides: TGTGCCAGCAGCCCCGAACTTCCGGGTAGCGGGGGCACCGGGGAGCTGTTTTTT.

The chain uses TRBV5-4 and TRBJ2-5, with 11 bases aligning to TRBD2. Germline V gene sequence: CDR1 SGHNT, CDR2 YYREEE (reference sequence). V lost 4 bases and J lost 5; bases outside the gene matches: 4. CDR3 size: 14 residues. CDR3 bases: TGTGCCAGCAGCCCGACTAGCGGGGCTGAGACCCAGTACTTC. Translation gives CASSPTSGAETQYF.

As DNA, the CDR3 is TGTGCCAGCAGCTTACCTGGGCGGGGGACCTACAATGAGCAGTTCTTC. Protein: CASSLPGRGTYNEQFF. J is TRBJ2-1 and V is TRBV2; the match to TRBD2 covers 7 bases. The V segment lost 6 bases and the J segment 2 bases; nucleotides outside the gene matches: 10. The CDR3 runs 16 residues. In germline, CDR1 is SNHLY, CDR2 FYNNEI.

The genes are TRBV5-1 and TRBJ2-3; D is perhaps TRBD1 (5 bases). Germline V gives CDR1 SGHRS, CDR2 YFSETQ. Trimming removed 0 bases at V and 2 bases at J, with 7 bases between. CDR3 size: 14 residues. CDR3 in DNA: TGCGCCAGCAGCTTGGGGGGCATCACAGATACGCAGTATTTT. It is translated as CASSLGGITDTQYF.

The V gene is TRBV10-1, the J gene TRBJ2-2, with 10 bases matching TRBD2. Per germline, CDR1 WNHNN and CDR2 SYGVQD (reference sequence). Trimming removed 8 bases from V and 6 bases from J; junction bases left unmatched: 15. CDR3 length equals 17 residues. The CDR3 reads CASSPLPPGLASGELFF. The CDR3 DNA follows: TGCGCCAGCTCTCCTTTACCTCCGGGACTAGCGTCCGGGGAGCTGTTTTTT.

This chain links TRBV6-2 or TRBV6-3 with TRBJ2-3; 7 bases are shared with TRBD2. The germline V gene has CDR1 MNHEY and CDR2 SVGEGT. Trimming removed 0 bases from V and 4 bases from J; junction bases left unmatched: 10. This CDR3 is 17 amino acids long. CDR3 coding DNA: TGTGCCAGCAGTTACTCTTCAGCGGGGTCGGCAGCAGATACGCAGTATTTT. Translated: CASSYSSAGSAADTQYF.

The chain is built from TRBV2 and TRBJ1-5; unclear D gene. The CDR3 runs to 14 residues. V was trimmed by 5 bases and J by 2 bases, leaving 10 bases between them. The V gene's germline CDR1 is SNHLY and CDR2 FYNNEI. The CDR3 coding sequence is TGTGCCAGCAGTTCACGGGGAGGCAATCAGCCCCAGCATTTT. Amino acid sequence: CASSSRGGNQPQHF.

The chain has TRBV6-5 and TRBJ1-6, with D possibly being TRBD1 (5 bases). Germline CDR1 is MNHEY and CDR2 is SVGAGI. The ends were cut back, 8 bases at V and 6 bases at J, with 14 bases in the middle. The CDR3 is 14 residues long. The CDR3 DNA reads TGTGCCAGCCAGCGGGGGGGATTTAATTCACCCCTCCACTTT. It is translated as CASQRGGFNSPLHF.

On this clone itself: This same CDR3 is encoded by further DNA sequences in the sample. The CDR3 nucleotides read TGTGCCAGCAGCTTGGTTTCCGGTGAGACCCAGTACTTC. The encoded protein is CASSLVSGETQYF. The chain combines TRBV5-6 with TRBJ2-5, with unresolved D. Trimming shortened V by 0 bases and J by 5 bases, and 8 bases separated the two germline ends. Germline V gene data show CDR1 as SGHDT and CDR2 as YYEEEE. This CDR3 region has 13 residues.

This chain uses TRBV6-5 with TRBJ2-5; D may be TRBD1 (5 bases). In germline, CDR1 is MNHEY, CDR2 SVGAGI. Trimming pared 2 bases from V and 1 base from J, leaving 14 bases between. This CDR3 is 16 amino acids long. This CDR3 is CASSYLLTGTQETQYF. The CDR3 DNA reads TGTGCCAGCAGTTACCTCCTAACAGGTACCCAAGAGACCCAGTACTTC.

A word on this clone: The junction and the germline gene differ at one end; a read error may be behind it. The CDR3 is CASSVRDSILLW. As DNA, the CDR3 is TGTGCCAGCAGTGTCCGGGACAGTATACTTCTCTGG. The gene calls are TRBV9 and TRBJ1-1; TRBD1 matches 7 bases. CDR3 length equals 12 residues. The germline V gene has CDR1 SGDLS and CDR2 YYNGEE.

This CDR3 is CASSVERTGRNSNQPQHF. DNA of the CDR3: TGTGCCAGCAGCGTAGAACGGACAGGGCGGAATAGCAATCAGCCCCAGCATTTT. This chain links TRBV9 with TRBJ1-5; the match to TRBD1 covers 8 bases. Germline trimming cut 0 bases from V and 0 bases from J; bases unmatched to any gene: 8. Germline assignment: CDR1 SGDLS and CDR2 YYNGEE. The CDR3 runs to 18 residues.

CDR3 in amino acids: CASSLRGGEQYV. The CDR3 nucleotides are TGTGCCAGCAGCTTACGGGGGGGCGAGCAGTACGTC. The rearrangement links TRBV7-9 to TRBJ2-7; TRBD2 agrees at 8 bases. Germline values: CDR1 SEHNR, CDR2 FQNEAQ (reference sequence). The CDR3 is 12 amino acids. Losses at the gene ends were 2 bases for V and 6 bases for J; bases not matched to a gene: 0.

Concerning this clone: The germline gene is not matched at one end of the junction; a read error may be the cause. The rearrangement links TRBV6-5 to TRBJ2-5; tentative D call: TRBD1 (7 bases). This CDR3 is built from 15 residues. Per germline, CDR1 MNHEY and CDR2 SVGAGI. The DNA of the CDR3 is TGTGCCAGCAGTTATATGAGACTAGGGGGCGAGAGCCAGTACTTC. Translated, it gives CASSYMRLGGESQYF.

This chain uses TRBV19 with TRBJ1-2; 8 bases are shared with TRBD1. The V and J ends lost 3 bases and 2 bases, in that order; junction bases with no gene match: 8. The CDR3 covers 16 residues. The germline V gene has CDR1 LNHDA and CDR2 SQIVND (reference sequence). The CDR3, as DNA: TGTGCCAGTAGTATTAACGGACAGGGACAGAACTATGGCTACACCTTC. Its translation is CASSINGQGQNYGYTF. The complete variable domain, with remaining parts taken from reference TRBV19 and TRBJ1-2, reads DGGITQSPKYLFRKEGQNVTLSCEQNLNHDAMYWYRQDPGQGLRLIYYSQIVNDFQKGDIAEGYSVSREKKESFPLTVTSAQKNPTAFYLCASSINGQGQNYGYTFGSGTRLTVV.

The V and J genes are TRBV2 and TRBJ1-6; D gene unclear. The CDR3 length is 15 residues. Germline V CDR1 and CDR2: SNHLY, FYNNEI. V lost 8 bases to trimming and J lost 7 bases, with 18 bases between them. CDR3 DNA: TGTGCCAGCCTTAAACAGAGGGCCGGGAATTCACCCCTCCACTTT. Amino acid sequence: CASLKQRAGNSPLHF.

The rearrangement joins TRBV24-1 to TRBJ2-5; TRBD1 matches at 10 bases. Germline V gene sequence: CDR1 KGHDR, CDR2 SFDVKD. J was trimmed by 5 bases and V by 6 bases; bases with no gene match: 8. The CDR3 consists of 15 residues. The CDR3 region has the DNA TGTGCCACCAGTTCTATGGGACAGGGGCATGAGACCCAGTACTTC. This codes for CATSSMGQGHETQYF.

CDR3 residues: CASSYGTGGIRAFF. The CDR3 coding sequence is TGTGCCAGCAGTTACGGAACAGGGGGCATTCGCGCTTTCTTT. The gene calls are TRBV6-2 or TRBV6-3 and TRBJ1-1; 9 positions agree with TRBD1. The CDR3 spans 14 residues. J lost 11 bases, V lost 2 bases, and 9 bases had no gene match. Germline CDR1 MNHEY, CDR2 SVGEGT.

The chain has TRBV29-1 and TRBJ1-2; 8 bases line up with TRBD1. The CDR3 length is 15 residues. Germline loops: CDR1 SQVTM, CDR2 ANQGSEA. Trimming took 3 bases from V and 1 from J; bases not matched to a gene: 7. In nucleotides, the CDR3 is TGCAGCGTTGACTCGTTCGACAGGGGTAACTATGGCTACACCTTC. As protein: CSVDSFDRGNYGYTF.

The V and J genes are TRBV28 and TRBJ1-1; 7 bases are shared with TRBD1. Germline V gene lookup returns CDR1 MDHEN and CDR2 SYDVKM. The CDR3 extends over 15 amino acids. V lost 8 bases, J lost 6 bases, and 15 bases stayed unmatched. CDR3 protein: CASLLLAGQHPEAFF. The CDR3 DNA sequence: TGTGCCAGCCTCCTGCTAGCGGGACAGCATCCTGAAGCTTTCTTT.

The rearrangement joins TRBV6-5 to TRBJ1-2; D is ambiguous. This CDR3 is 14 amino acids long. V gave up 0 bases and J gave up 1 base, with 6 bases separating them. Germline CDR1 MNHEY, CDR2 SVGAGI. The CDR3 sequence is CASSYSNSNYGYTF. The DNA for the CDR3 is TGTGCCAGCAGTTACTCTAACAGTAACTATGGCTACACCTTC.

The rearrangement joins TRBV6-5 to TRBJ2-2, with D unclear. CDR1 and CDR2 from the germline V gene are MNHEY and SVGAGI. The CDR3 length is 14 residues. The ends were cut back, 2 bases at V and 2 bases at J, with 6 bases in the middle. The CDR3 loop is CASSYETNTGELFF. The DNA of the CDR3 is TGTGCCAGCAGTTACGAAACAAACACCGGGGAGCTGTTTTTT.